Below, one TCR beta chain is given with its context. CDR1 and CDR2 from the germline V gene are SEHNR and FQNEAQ (reference sequence). The V and J ends lost 6 bases and 7 bases respectively, with 13 bases between them. This CDR3 region has 13 residues. Only in-frame clones appear in the TCRdb table, and some are missing; sequencing was by immunoSEQ multiplex PCR. The data show roughly 100,000 clones, roughly 84% seen once. This entry comes from a study of blood T cell repertoires in COVID-19. The receptor was derived from a human donor in a cohort sampled during active COVID-19. The rearrangement links TRBV7-9 to TRBJ2-1; D may be TRBD1 (5 bases). The sample taken for sequencing was peripheral blood. The CDR3 nucleotides read TGTGCCAGCAGTCGAGACAGTCTTAATGAGCAGTTCTTC. Translated, it gives CASSRDSLNEQFF.